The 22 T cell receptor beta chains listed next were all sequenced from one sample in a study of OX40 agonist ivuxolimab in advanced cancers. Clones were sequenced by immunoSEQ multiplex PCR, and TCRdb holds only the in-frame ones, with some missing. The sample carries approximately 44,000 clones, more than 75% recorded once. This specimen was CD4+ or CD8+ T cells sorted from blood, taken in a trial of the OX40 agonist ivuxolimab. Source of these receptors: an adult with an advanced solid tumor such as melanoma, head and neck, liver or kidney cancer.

CDR3 nucleotide sequence: TGTGCCAGCAGTGGGGACAGGGGATCCGCTGAAGCTTTCTTT. Protein product: CASSGDRGSAEAFF. This chain links TRBV25-1 with TRBJ1-1; 10 nucleotides align to TRBD1. V was clipped by 4 bases and J by 6 bases; unmatched bases: 5. This CDR3 contains 14 residues. CDR1 is MGHDK and CDR2 is SYGVNS in the germline V gene.

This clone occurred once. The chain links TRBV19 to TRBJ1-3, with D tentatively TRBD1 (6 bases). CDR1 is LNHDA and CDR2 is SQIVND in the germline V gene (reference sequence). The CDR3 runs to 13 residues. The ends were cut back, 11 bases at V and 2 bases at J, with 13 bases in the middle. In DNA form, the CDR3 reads TGTGCCCCTAGGGGGGGCCCTGGAAACACCATATATTTT. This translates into CAPRGGPGNTIYF.

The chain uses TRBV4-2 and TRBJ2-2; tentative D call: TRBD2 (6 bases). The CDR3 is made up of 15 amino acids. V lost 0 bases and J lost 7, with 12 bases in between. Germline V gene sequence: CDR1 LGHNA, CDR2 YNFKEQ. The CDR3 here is CASSQDLGGNGELFF. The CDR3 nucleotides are TGTGCCAGCAGCCAAGATCTTGGCGGGAACGGGGAGCTGTTTTTT.

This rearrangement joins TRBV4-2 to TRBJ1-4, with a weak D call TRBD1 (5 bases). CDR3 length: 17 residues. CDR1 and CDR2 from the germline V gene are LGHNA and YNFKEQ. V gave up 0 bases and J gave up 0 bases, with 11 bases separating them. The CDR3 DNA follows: TGTGCCAGCAGCCAAGATTTCGGGGGGGCAACTAATGAAAAACTGTTTTTT. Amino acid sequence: CASSQDFGGATNEKLFF.

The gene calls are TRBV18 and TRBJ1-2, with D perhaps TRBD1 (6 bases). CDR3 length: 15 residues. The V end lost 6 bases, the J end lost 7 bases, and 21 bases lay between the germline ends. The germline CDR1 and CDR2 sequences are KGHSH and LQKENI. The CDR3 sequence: CASSQYDRKISGYTF. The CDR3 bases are TGTGCCAGCTCCCAATACGACAGGAAGATCTCTGGCTACACCTTC. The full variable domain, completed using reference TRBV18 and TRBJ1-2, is NAGVMQNPRHLVRRRGQEARLRCSPMKGHSHVYWYRQLPEEGLKFMVYLQKENIIDESGMPKERFSAEFPKEGPSILRIQQVVRGDSAAYFCASSQYDRKISGYTFGSGTRLTVV.

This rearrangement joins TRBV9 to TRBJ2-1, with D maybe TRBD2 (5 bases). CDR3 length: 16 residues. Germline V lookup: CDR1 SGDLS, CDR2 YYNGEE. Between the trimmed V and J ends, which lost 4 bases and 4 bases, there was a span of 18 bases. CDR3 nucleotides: TGTGCCAGCAGCCCACAATTGGACTTCCGATACAATGAGCAGTTCTTC. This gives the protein CASSPQLDFRYNEQFF.

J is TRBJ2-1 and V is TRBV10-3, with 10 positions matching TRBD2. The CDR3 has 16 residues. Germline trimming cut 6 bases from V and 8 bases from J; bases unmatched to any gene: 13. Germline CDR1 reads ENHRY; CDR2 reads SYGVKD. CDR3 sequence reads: CAIRRGGTSGMDEQFF. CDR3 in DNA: TGTGCCATCAGGAGGGGGGGAACTAGCGGGATGGATGAGCAGTTCTTC.

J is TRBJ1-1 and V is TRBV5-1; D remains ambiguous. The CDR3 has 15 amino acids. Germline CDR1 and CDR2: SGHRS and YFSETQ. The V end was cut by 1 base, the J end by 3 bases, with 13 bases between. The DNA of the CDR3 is TGCGCCAGCAGCTTGACGTTGCGGACTCACACTGAAGCTTTCTTT. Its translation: CASSLTLRTHTEAFF.

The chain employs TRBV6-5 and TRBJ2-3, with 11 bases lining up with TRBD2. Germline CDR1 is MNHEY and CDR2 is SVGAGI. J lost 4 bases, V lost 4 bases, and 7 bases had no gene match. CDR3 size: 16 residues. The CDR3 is CASSSTSGSTADTQYF. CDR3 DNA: TGTGCCAGCAGTTCTACTAGCGGGAGTACCGCAGATACGCAGTATTTT.

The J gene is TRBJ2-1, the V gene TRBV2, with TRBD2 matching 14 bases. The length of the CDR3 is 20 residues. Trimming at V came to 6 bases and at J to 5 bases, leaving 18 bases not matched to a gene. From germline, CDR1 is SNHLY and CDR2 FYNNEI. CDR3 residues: CASRTTGLAGVEVSNNEQFF. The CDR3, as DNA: TGTGCCAGCAGGACCACGGGACTAGCGGGAGTTGAGGTGTCGAACAATGAGCAGTTCTTC.

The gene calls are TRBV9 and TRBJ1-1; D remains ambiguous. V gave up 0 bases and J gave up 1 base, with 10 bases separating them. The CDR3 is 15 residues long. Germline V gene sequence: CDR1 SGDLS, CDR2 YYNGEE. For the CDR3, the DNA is TGTGCCAGCAGCGTAGAGGGTCAGCGGAACACTGAAGCTTTCTTT. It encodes CASSVEGQRNTEAFF.

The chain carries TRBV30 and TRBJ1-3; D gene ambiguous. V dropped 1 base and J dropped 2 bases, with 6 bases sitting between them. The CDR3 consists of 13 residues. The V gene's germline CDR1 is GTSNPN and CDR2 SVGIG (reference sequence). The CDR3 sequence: CAWSGAAGNTIYF. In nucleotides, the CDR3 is TGTGCCTGGAGTGGGGCAGCTGGAAACACCATATATTTT.

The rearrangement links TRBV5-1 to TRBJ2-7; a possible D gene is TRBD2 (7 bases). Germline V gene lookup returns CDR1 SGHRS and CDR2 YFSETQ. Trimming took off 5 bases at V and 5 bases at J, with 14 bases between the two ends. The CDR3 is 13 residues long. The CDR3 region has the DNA TGCGCCAGCAGACCGGGGGGCTGGAACGAGCAGTACTTC. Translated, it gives CASRPGGWNEQYF.

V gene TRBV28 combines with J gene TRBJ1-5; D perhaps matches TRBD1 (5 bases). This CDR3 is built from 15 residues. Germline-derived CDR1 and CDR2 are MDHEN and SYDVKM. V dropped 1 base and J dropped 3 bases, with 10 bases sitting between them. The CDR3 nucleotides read TGTGCCAGCAGTTTATTGTCGGGGGACAATCAGCCCCAGCATTTT. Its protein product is CASSLLSGDNQPQHF. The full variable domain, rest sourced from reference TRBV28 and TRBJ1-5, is DVKVTQSSRYLVKRTGEKVFLECVQDMDHENMFWYRQDPGLGLRLIYFSYDVKMKEKGDIPEGYSVSREKKERFSLILESASTNQTSMYLCASSLLSGDNQPQHFGDGTRLSIL.

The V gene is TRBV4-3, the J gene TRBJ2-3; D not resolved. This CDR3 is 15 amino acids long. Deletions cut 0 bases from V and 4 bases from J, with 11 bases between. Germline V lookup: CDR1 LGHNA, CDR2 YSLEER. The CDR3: CASSQERQKSDTQYF. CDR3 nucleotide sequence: TGCGCCAGCAGCCAAGAGCGGCAGAAATCAGATACGCAGTATTTT.

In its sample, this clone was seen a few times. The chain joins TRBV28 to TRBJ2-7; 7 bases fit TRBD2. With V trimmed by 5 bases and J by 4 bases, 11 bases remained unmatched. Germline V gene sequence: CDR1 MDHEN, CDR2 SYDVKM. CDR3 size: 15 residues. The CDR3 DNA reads TGTGCCAGCAGTATCCGCCGGGGGGAAGGGTACGAGCAGTACTTC. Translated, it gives CASSIRRGEGYEQYF. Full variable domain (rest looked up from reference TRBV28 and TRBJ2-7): DVKVTQSSRYLVKRTGEKVFLECVQDMDHENMFWYRQDPGLGLRLIYFSYDVKMKEKGDIPEGYSVSREKKERFSLILESASTNQTSMYLCASSIRRGEGYEQYFGPGTRLTVT.

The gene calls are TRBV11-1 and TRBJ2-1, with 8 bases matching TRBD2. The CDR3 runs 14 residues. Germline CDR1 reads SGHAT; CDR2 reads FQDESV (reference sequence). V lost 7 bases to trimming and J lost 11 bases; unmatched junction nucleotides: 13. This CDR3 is CASTNSGKVSKQFF. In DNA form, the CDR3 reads TGTGCCAGCACCAATAGCGGGAAGGTTAGTAAGCAGTTCTTC.

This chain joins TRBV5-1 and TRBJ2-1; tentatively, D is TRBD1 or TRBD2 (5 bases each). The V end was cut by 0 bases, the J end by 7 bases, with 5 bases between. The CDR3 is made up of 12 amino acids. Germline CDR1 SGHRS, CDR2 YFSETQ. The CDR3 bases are TGCGCCAGCAGCTTGGGGGGGAATGAGCAGTTCTTC. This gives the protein CASSLGGNEQFF. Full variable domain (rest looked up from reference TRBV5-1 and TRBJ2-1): KAGVTQTPRYLIKTRGQQVTLSCSPISGHRSVSWYQQTPGQGLQFLFEYFSETQRNKGNFPGRFSGRQFSNSRSEMNVSTLELGDSALYLCASSLGGNEQFFGPGTRLTVL.

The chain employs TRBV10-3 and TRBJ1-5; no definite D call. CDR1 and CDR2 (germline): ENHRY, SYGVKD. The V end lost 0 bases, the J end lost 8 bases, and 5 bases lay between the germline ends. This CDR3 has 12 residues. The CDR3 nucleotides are TGTGCCATCAGTGAGTCACAGAAGCCCCAGCATTTT. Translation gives CAISESQKPQHF.

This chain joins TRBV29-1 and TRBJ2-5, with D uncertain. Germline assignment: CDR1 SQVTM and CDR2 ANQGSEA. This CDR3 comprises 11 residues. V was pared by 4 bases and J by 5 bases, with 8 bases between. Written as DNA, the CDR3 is TGCAGCGTTGGCCTTAGGGAGACCCAGTACTTC. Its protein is CSVGLRETQYF. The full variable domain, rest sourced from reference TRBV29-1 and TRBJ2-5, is SAVISQKPSRDICQRGTSLTIQCQVDSQVTMMFWYRQQPGQSLTLIATANQGSEATYESGFVIDKFPISRPNLTFSTLTVSNMSPEDSSIYLCSVGLRETQYFGPGTRLLVL.

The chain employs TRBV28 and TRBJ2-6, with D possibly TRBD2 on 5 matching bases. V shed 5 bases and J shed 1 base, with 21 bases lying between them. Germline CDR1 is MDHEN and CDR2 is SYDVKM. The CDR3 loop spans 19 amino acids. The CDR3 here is CASSPLELTLLSGANVLTF. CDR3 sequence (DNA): TGTGCCAGCAGTCCACTAGAATTAACTTTACTATCTGGGGCCAACGTCCTGACTTTC. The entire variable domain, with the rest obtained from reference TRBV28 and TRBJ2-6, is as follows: DVKVTQSSRYLVKRTGEKVFLECVQDMDHENMFWYRQDPGLGLRLIYFSYDVKMKEKGDIPEGYSVSREKKERFSLILESASTNQTSMYLCASSPLELTLLSGANVLTFGAGSRLTVL.

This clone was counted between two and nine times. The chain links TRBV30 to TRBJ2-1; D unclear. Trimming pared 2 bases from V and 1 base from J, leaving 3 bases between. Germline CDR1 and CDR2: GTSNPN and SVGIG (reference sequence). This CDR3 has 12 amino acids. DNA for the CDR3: TGTGCCTGGAGTAAGTCCTACAATGAGCAGTTCTTC. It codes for CAWSKSYNEQFF.